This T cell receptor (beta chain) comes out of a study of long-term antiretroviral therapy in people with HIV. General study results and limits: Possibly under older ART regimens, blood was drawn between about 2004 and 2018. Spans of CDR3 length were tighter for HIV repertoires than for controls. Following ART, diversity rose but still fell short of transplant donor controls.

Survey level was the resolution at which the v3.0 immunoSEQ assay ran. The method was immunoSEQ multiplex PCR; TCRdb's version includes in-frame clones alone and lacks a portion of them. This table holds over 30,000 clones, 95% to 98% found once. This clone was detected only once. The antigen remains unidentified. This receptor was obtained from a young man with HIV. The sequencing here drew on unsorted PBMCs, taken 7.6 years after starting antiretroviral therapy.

For the CDR3, the DNA is TGCAGCGTTACTGATCAATGGGGCTCCTACAATGAGCAGTTCTTC. This sequence encodes CSVTDQWGSYNEQFF. The chain uses TRBV29-1 and TRBJ2-1; D is unresolved. CDR1 is SQVTM and CDR2 is ANQGSEA in the germline V gene. This CDR3 contains 15 residues. Trimming shortened V by 5 bases and J by 0 bases, and 14 bases separated the two germline ends.